This record concerns one T cell receptor (beta chain) sequence. Its antigen is undetermined. 5'RACE template switching added a universal primer site and UMIs to TCR cDNA. TCRdb re-derived calls from the 5' RACE reads in MiXCR, one entry per CDR3 protein. The sample has some 560,000 distinct CDR3 sequences; under 25% are singletons. The data originate from a study of T cells after yellow fever vaccination. Study information: Preparation of fractions with low cell numbers was performed using SMART-Seq v4 Ultra Low Input. Study-wide results and caveats: Booster samples showed a return of most primary-vaccination clones (approximately 96% CD4, approximately 90% CD8).

Looked up from germline, CDR1 is MNHEY and CDR2 is SVGAGI. The CDR3 runs to 15 residues. V shed 4 bases and J shed 6 bases, with 16 bases lying between them. The TCR was taken from a man aged 25 to 40 who received the YFV17D yellow fever vaccine. The V call is TRBV6-5, the J call TRBJ2-1; D may be TRBD1 (5 bases). This specimen consisted of PBMCs, obtained 15 days after the yellow fever booster vaccination. CDR3 sequence reads: CASSSPRQTFNEQFF. The CDR3 DNA is TGTGCCAGCAGTTCGCCGCGACAGACCTTCAATGAGCAGTTCTTC.